Listed below are T cell receptor beta chains from one sample, sequenced in a study of T cell repertoires in cytomegalovirus infection. TCRdb redid the calling of the reads with MiXCR, one entry per CDR3 protein. The sample has about 770,000 distinct CDR3 sequences; 25% to 30% are singletons. For these receptors, no antigen is known. The specimen was cultured CD8+ T cells from PBMCs, collected from culture after CMV antigen stimulation. These TCRs come from a human donor in good health (CMV status not recorded). Some clones in this sample may be carry-over from other donors' samples. The CDR3 runs from the conserved cysteine through the conserved F or W. The order of the fields is V gene, D gene, J gene, clone size, CDR3 protein, CDR3 DNA. A D gene is named only where the DNA matches it firmly. Some rows have no size entry. The others give once, few or many, or a class for an expanded clone.

v_call: TRBV2; d_call: -; j_call: TRBJ2-7; clone_size: -; cdr3_aa: CASSSLANNPYEQYF; cdr3_nt: TGTGCCAGCAGTTCCCTAGCGAATAATCCCTACGAGCAGTACTTC
v_call: TRBV19; d_call: -; j_call: TRBJ1-2; clone_size: -; cdr3_aa: CASIGIRREQDRANYGYTF; cdr3_nt: TGTGCCAGTATCGGGATCCGCCGGGAACAGGATCGGGCTAACTATGGCTACACCTTC
v_call: TRBV27; d_call: TRBD1; j_call: TRBJ1-5; clone_size: -; cdr3_aa: CASSTRDRVNQPQHF; cdr3_nt: TGTGCCAGCAGTACCCGGGACAGGGTTAATCAGCCCCAGCATTTT
v_call: TRBV12-3/TRBV12-4; d_call: TRBD1; j_call: TRBJ2-2; clone_size: few; cdr3_aa: CASSLGQGRTGELFF; cdr3_nt: TGTGCCAGCAGCTTGGGACAGGGGCGCACCGGGGAGCTGTTTTTT
v_call: TRBV2; d_call: -; j_call: TRBJ2-1; clone_size: -; cdr3_aa: CASSVTGYYNEQFF; cdr3_nt: TGTGCCAGCAGTGTGACAGGATACTACAATGAGCAGTTCTTC
v_call: TRBV20-1; d_call: -; j_call: TRBJ2-2; clone_size: few; cdr3_aa: CSLQGPSNTGELFF; cdr3_nt: TGCAGTCTTCAAGGGCCTTCGAACACCGGGGAGCTGTTTTTT
v_call: TRBV29-1; d_call: -; j_call: TRBJ2-1; clone_size: -; cdr3_aa: CSVEDQPDRPGDEQFF; cdr3_nt: TGCAGCGTTGAAGATCAGCCGGACAGGCCGGGGGATGAGCAGTTCTTC
v_call: TRBV19; d_call: -; j_call: TRBJ2-1; clone_size: -; cdr3_aa: CASKSRVGDEQFF; cdr3_nt: TGTGCCAGTAAATCCAGGGTAGGCGATGAGCAGTTCTTC
v_call: TRBV6-5; d_call: -; j_call: TRBJ2-2; clone_size: few; cdr3_aa: CASSYSGSQPGELFF; cdr3_nt: TGTGCCAGCAGTTACTCGGGCAGCCAGCCCGGGGAGCTGTTTTTT
v_call: TRBV12-3/TRBV12-4; d_call: TRBD1; j_call: TRBJ1-2; clone_size: few; cdr3_aa: CASRPGQGFGYTF; cdr3_nt: TGTGCCAGCAGACCGGGACAGGGGTTCGGCTACACCTTC
v_call: TRBV28; d_call: TRBD1; j_call: TRBJ2-5; clone_size: -; cdr3_aa: CASSPRQGPYQETQYF; cdr3_nt: TGTGCCAGCAGTCCTAGACAGGGGCCGTACCAAGAGACCCAGTACTTC
v_call: TRBV7-9; d_call: -; j_call: TRBJ2-1; clone_size: -; cdr3_aa: CASTPAPNGRGTYNEQFF; cdr3_nt: TGTGCCAGCACCCCGGCCCCGAATGGGAGGGGGACCTACAATGAGCAGTTCTTC
v_call: TRBV2; d_call: -; j_call: TRBJ1-5; clone_size: once; cdr3_aa: CASSERQGYQPQHF; cdr3_nt: TGTGCCAGCAGTGAAAGGCAGGGGTATCAGCCCCAGCATTTT
v_call: TRBV27; d_call: TRBD1; j_call: TRBJ2-7; clone_size: -; cdr3_aa: CASSLIVGTGYPYEQYF; cdr3_nt: TGTGCCAGCAGTTTAATAGTGGGGACAGGGTACCCCTACGAGCAGTACTTC
v_call: TRBV4-1; d_call: -; j_call: TRBJ1-2; clone_size: few; cdr3_aa: CASSQAFLGYGYTF; cdr3_nt: TGCGCCAGCAGCCAAGCTTTCCTGGGCTATGGCTACACCTTC
v_call: TRBV20-1; d_call: TRBD2; j_call: TRBJ2-3; clone_size: few; cdr3_aa: CSAFSSGVSTDTQYF; cdr3_nt: TGCAGTGCTTTTTCTAGCGGGGTGAGCACAGATACGCAGTATTTT
v_call: TRBV5-1; d_call: -; j_call: TRBJ2-1; clone_size: few; cdr3_aa: CASSVSSVPEQFF; cdr3_nt: TGCGCCAGCAGTGTTTCTAGCGTGCCTGAGCAGTTCTTC
v_call: TRBV5-6; d_call: TRBD1; j_call: TRBJ1-2; clone_size: -; cdr3_aa: CASSLVGTGNGYTF; cdr3_nt: TGTGCCAGCAGCCTAGTCGGGACAGGGAATGGCTACACCTTC
v_call: TRBV11-2; d_call: TRBD2; j_call: TRBJ2-1; clone_size: -; cdr3_aa: CASSPRYRAGGPVNEQFF; cdr3_nt: TGTGCCAGCAGCCCCCGTTACCGCGCGGGGGGGCCAGTCAATGAGCAGTTCTTC
v_call: TRBV5-6; d_call: -; j_call: TRBJ2-1; clone_size: few; cdr3_aa: CASRILADLRNEQFF; cdr3_nt: TGTGCCAGCAGAATTCTAGCCGACCTTCGCAATGAGCAGTTCTTC
v_call: TRBV11-3; d_call: -; j_call: TRBJ2-2; clone_size: few; cdr3_aa: CASSSRRTSNTGELFF; cdr3_nt: TGTGCCAGCAGCTCTCGACGGACTTCGAACACCGGGGAGCTGTTTTTT
v_call: TRBV27; d_call: TRBD2; j_call: TRBJ2-5; clone_size: -; cdr3_aa: CASSLGLAVTQETQYF; cdr3_nt: TGTGCCAGCAGTTTAGGACTAGCGGTGACACAAGAGACCCAGTACTTC
v_call: TRBV7-9; d_call: TRBD1; j_call: TRBJ1-2; clone_size: -; cdr3_aa: CASTGEGAGYTF; cdr3_nt: TGTGCCAGCACCGGGGAGGGGGCTGGCTACACCTTC
v_call: TRBV5-1; d_call: -; j_call: TRBJ2-2; clone_size: -; cdr3_aa: CASSLEQATNTGELFF; cdr3_nt: TGCGCCAGCAGCTTGGAACAGGCAACGAACACCGGGGAGCTGTTTTTT
v_call: TRBV7-3; d_call: TRBD1; j_call: TRBJ1-2; clone_size: -; cdr3_aa: CASSSTDRELTF; cdr3_nt: TGTGCCAGCAGCTCCACGGACAGGGAGCTCACCTTC
v_call: TRBV12-3/TRBV12-4; d_call: -; j_call: TRBJ1-2; clone_size: many; cdr3_aa: CASSDFSSSYGYTF; cdr3_nt: TGTGCCAGCAGCGACTTCAGTTCCAGCTATGGCTACACCTTC
v_call: TRBV7-2; d_call: TRBD1; j_call: TRBJ2-3; clone_size: many; cdr3_aa: CASSATWTGKINHTQYF; cdr3_nt: TGTGCCAGCAGCGCCACCTGGACAGGAAAAATAAATCATACGCAGTATTTT
v_call: TRBV24-1; d_call: TRBD1; j_call: TRBJ2-1; clone_size: -; cdr3_aa: CATRRDRNDDEQFF; cdr3_nt: TGTGCCACCAGGAGGGACAGGAATGACGATGAGCAGTTCTTC
v_call: TRBV12-3/TRBV12-4; d_call: -; j_call: TRBJ1-2; clone_size: many; cdr3_aa: CASSLGVNYGYTF; cdr3_nt: TGTGCCAGCAGTTTAGGGGTCAACTATGGCTACACCTTC
v_call: TRBV7-3; d_call: TRBD1; j_call: TRBJ1-1; clone_size: -; cdr3_aa: CASSFRDRVLMGNTEAFF; cdr3_nt: TGTGCCAGCAGCTTCCGGGACAGGGTCCTTATGGGGAACACTGAAGCTTTCTTT
v_call: TRBV20-1; d_call: -; j_call: TRBJ1-2; clone_size: once; cdr3_aa: CSALTRGAIGYTF; cdr3_nt: TGCAGTGCCCTGACAAGGGGCGCGATTGGCTACACCTTC
v_call: TRBV28; d_call: -; j_call: TRBJ2-4; clone_size: -; cdr3_aa: CASSLVTLTKNIQYF; cdr3_nt: TGTGCCAGCAGTCTTGTAACCCTTACCAAAAACATTCAGTACTTC
v_call: TRBV24-1; d_call: -; j_call: TRBJ1-1; clone_size: few; cdr3_aa: CATSADTGTEAFF; cdr3_nt: TGTGCCACCAGTGCTGATACCGGGACTGAAGCTTTCTTT
v_call: TRBV7-9; d_call: TRBD1; j_call: TRBJ1-1; clone_size: few; cdr3_aa: CASTLTGTGFSNTEAFF; cdr3_nt: TGTGCCAGCACCTTAACCGGGACAGGGTTCTCGAACACTGAAGCTTTCTTT
v_call: TRBV6-4; d_call: -; j_call: TRBJ1-2; clone_size: many; cdr3_aa: CASSPGPDYGYTF; cdr3_nt: TGTGCCAGCAGCCCCGGGCCGGACTATGGCTACACCTTC
v_call: TRBV15; d_call: TRBD1; j_call: TRBJ2-6; clone_size: few; cdr3_aa: CATSRGTQGAGANVLTF; cdr3_nt: TGTGCCACCAGCAGAGGTACACAGGGGGCTGGGGCCAACGTCCTGACTTTC
v_call: TRBV7-2; d_call: -; j_call: TRBJ1-3; clone_size: many; cdr3_aa: CASSSFRGSGNTIYF; cdr3_nt: TGTGCCAGCAGCTCCTTCAGGGGCTCTGGAAACACCATATATTTT
v_call: TRBV7-8; d_call: TRBD1; j_call: TRBJ1-1; clone_size: many; cdr3_aa: CASSPRGTNTEAFF; cdr3_nt: TGTGCCAGCAGCCCCAGGGGGACGAACACTGAAGCTTTCTTT
v_call: TRBV7-6; d_call: TRBD1; j_call: TRBJ2-3; clone_size: -; cdr3_aa: CASSRDRGPGDTQYF; cdr3_nt: TGTGCCAGCAGCAGAGACAGGGGGCCAGGGGATACGCAGTATTTT
v_call: TRBV7-9; d_call: -; j_call: TRBJ2-3; clone_size: few; cdr3_aa: CASSLTTQDTQYF; cdr3_nt: TGTGCCAGCAGCTTAACTACGCAAGATACGCAGTATTTT
v_call: TRBV10-3; d_call: TRBD1; j_call: TRBJ1-2; clone_size: -; cdr3_aa: CAISGTGRADYGYTF; cdr3_nt: TGTGCCATCAGTGGGACAGGGAGAGCTGACTATGGCTACACCTTC
v_call: TRBV7-2; d_call: -; j_call: TRBJ1-2; clone_size: many; cdr3_aa: CASSLASSPGYTF; cdr3_nt: TGTGCCAGCAGCTTAGCGTCTAGCCCTGGCTACACCTTC